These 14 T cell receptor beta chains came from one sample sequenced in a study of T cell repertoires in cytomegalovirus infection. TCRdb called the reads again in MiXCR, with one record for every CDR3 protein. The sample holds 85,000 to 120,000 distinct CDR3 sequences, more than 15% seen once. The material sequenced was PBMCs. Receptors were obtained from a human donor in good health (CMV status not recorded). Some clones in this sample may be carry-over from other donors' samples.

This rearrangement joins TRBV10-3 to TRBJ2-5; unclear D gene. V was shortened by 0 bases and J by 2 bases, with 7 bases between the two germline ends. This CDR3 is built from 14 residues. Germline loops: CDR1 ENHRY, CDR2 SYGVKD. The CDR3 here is CAISESKNQETQYF. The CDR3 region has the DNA TGTGCCATCAGTGAGTCGAAGAATCAAGAGACCCAGTACTTC.

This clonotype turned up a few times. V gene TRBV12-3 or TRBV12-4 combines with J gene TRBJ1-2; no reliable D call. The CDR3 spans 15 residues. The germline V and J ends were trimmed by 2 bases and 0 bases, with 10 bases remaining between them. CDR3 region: CASSLTAGANYGYTF. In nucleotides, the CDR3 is TGTGCCAGCAGTTTAACCGCAGGTGCTAACTATGGCTACACCTTC.

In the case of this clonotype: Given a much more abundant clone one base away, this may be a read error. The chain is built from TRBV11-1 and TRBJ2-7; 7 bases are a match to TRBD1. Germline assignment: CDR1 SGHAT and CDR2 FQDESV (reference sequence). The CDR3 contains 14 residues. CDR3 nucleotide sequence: TGTGCCAACAGCCCCCGGGACAGTACCTACGAGCAGTACTTC. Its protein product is CANSPRDSTYEQYF.

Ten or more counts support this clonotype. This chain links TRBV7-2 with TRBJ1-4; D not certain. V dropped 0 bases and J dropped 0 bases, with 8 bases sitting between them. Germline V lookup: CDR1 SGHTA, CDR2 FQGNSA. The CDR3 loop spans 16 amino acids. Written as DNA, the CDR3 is TGTGCCAGCAGCTTAGCCGCGGGGTCAACTAATGAAAAACTGTTTTTT. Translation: CASSLAAGSTNEKLFF.

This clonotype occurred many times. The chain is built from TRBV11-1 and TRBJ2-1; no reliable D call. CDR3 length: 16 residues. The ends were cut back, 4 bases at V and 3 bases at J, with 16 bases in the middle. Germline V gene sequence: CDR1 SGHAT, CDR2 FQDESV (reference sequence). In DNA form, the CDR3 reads TGTGCCAGCAGCTCAAGGGATCGCCGGTTCTACAATGAGCAGTTCTTC. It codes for CASSSRDRRFYNEQFF.

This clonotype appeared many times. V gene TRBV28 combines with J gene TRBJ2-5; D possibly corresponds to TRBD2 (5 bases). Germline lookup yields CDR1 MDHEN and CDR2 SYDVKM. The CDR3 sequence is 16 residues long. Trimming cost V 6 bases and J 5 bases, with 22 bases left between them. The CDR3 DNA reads TGTGCCAGCAGGAACTTCCCCGCGAGGGTCGGGGAGACCCAGTACTTC. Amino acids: CASRNFPARVGETQYF.

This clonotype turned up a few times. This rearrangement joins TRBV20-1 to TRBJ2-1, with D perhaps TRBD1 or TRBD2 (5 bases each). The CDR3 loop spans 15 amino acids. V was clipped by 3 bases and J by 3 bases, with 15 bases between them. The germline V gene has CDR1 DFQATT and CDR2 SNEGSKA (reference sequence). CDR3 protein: CSARSRDRGYNEQFF. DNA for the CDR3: TGCAGTGCTAGGTCCAGGGACCGGGGCTACAATGAGCAGTTCTTC.

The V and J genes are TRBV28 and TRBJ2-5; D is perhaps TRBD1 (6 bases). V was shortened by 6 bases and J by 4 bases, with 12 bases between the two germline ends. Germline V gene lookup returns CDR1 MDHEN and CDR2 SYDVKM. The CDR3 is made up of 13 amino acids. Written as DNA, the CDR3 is TGTGCCAGCAGGAAACAGGGCTCAGAGACCCAGTACTTC. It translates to CASRKQGSETQYF.

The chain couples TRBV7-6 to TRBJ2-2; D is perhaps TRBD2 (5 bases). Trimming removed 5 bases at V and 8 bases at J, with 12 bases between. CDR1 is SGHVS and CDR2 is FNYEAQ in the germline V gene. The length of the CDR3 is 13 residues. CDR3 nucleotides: TGTGCCAGCAGCCTCCTGAGGACTGGGGAGCTGTTTTTT. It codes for CASSLLRTGELFF.

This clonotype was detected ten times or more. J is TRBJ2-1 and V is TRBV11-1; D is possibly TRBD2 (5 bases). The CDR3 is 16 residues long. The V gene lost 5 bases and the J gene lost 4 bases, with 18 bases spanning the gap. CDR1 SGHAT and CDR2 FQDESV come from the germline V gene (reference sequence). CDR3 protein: CASSPGGLAPYNEQFF. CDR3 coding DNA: TGTGCCAGCAGCCCAGGCGGGCTAGCTCCATACAATGAGCAGTTCTTC.

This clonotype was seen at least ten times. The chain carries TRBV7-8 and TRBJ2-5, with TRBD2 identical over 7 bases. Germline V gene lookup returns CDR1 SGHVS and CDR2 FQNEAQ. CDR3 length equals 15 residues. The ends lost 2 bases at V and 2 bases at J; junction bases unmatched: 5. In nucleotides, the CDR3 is TGTGCCAGCAGCTTACAGGCTAGCGGACAAGAGACCCAGTACTTC. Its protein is CASSLQASGQETQYF.

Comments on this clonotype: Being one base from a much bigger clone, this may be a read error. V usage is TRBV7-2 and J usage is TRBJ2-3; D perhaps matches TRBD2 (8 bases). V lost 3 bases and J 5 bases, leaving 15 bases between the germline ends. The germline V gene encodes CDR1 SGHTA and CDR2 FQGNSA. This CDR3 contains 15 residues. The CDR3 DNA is TGTGCCAGCAGCTTTGGACAGGCGGGGGGAGATACGCAGTATTTT. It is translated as CASSFGQAGGDTQYF. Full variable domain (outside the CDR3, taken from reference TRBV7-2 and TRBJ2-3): GAGVSQSPSNKVTEKGKDVELRCDPISGHTALYWYRQSLGQGLEFLIYFQGNSAPDKSGLPSDRFSAERTGGSVSTLTIQRTQQEDSAVYLCASSFGQAGGDTQYFGPGTRLTVL.

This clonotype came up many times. In DNA, the CDR3 is TGTGCCAGCAGCAGCGGACAGAACTCTTCACCCCTCCACTTT. Its protein product is CASSSGQNSSPLHF. The chain uses TRBV7-2 and TRBJ1-6, with D perhaps TRBD1 (6 bases). Trimming stripped 5 bases from V and 9 bases from J, with 14 bases between. The germline V gene has CDR1 SGHTA and CDR2 FQGNSA. The CDR3 consists of 14 residues.

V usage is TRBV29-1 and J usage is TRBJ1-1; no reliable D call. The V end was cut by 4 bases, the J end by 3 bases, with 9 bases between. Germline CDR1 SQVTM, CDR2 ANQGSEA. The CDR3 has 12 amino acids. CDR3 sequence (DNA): TGCAGCGTTGGTCCCGGGGACACTGAAGCTTTCTTT. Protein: CSVGPGDTEAFF.